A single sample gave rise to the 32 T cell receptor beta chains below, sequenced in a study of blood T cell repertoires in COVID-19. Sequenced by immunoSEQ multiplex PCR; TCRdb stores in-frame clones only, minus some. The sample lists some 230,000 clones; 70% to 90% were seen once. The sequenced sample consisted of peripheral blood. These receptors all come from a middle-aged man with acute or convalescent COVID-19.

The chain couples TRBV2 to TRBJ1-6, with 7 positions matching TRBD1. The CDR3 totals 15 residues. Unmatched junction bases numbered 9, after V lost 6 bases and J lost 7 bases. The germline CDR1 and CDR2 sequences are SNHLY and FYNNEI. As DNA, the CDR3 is TGTGCCAGCAGCCCGGGACAGATGATAAATTCACCCCTCCACTTT. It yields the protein CASSPGQMINSPLHF.

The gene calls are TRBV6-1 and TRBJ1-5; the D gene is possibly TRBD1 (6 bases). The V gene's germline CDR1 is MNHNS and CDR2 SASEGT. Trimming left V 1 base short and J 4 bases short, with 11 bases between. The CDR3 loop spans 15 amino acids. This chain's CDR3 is CASSEVSGANQPQHF. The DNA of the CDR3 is TGTGCCAGCAGTGAAGTCTCAGGGGCTAATCAGCCCCAGCATTTT.

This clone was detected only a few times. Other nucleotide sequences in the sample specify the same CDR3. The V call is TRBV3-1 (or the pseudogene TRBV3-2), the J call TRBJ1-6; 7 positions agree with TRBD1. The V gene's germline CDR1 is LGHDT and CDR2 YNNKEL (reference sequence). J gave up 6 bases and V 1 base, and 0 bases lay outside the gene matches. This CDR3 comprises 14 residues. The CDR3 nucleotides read TGTGCCAGCAGCCAAGGACAGGGTAATTCACCCCTCCACTTT. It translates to CASSQGQGNSPLHF.

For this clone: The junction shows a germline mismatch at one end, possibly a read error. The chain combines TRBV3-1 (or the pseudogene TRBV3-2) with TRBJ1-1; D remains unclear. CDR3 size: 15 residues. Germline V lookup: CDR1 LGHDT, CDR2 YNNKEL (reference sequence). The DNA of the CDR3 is TGTGCCAGCAGCCAAGCGGGAATCGAAAACAGTGAAGCTTTCTTT. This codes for CASSQAGIENSEAFF.

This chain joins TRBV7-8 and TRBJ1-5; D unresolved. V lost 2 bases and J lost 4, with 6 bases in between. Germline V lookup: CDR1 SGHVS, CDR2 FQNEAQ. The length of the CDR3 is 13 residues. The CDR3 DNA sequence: TGTGCCAGCAGCTTATCGGGTAATCAGCCCCAGCATTTT. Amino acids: CASSLSGNQPQHF.

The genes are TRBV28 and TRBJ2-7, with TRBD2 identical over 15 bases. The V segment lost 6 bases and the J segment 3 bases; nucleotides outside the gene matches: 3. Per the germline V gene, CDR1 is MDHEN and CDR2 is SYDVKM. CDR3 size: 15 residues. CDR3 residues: CASRGLAGGSYEQYF. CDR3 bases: TGTGCCAGCAGGGGACTAGCGGGGGGAAGCTACGAGCAGTACTTC.

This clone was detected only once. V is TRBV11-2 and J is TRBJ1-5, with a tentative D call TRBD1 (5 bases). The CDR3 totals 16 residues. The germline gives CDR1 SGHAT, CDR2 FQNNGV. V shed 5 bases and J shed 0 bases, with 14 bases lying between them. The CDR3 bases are TGTGCCAGCAGCCCCATTGCAGGGTATAGCAATCAGCCCCAGCATTTT. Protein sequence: CASSPIAGYSNQPQHF.

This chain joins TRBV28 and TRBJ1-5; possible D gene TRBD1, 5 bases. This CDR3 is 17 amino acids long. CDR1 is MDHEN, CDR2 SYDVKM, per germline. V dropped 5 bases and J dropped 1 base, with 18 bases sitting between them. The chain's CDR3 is CASSPMRGLSSNQPQHF. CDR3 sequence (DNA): TGTGCCAGCAGTCCTATGCGGGGACTATCAAGCAATCAGCCCCAGCATTTT. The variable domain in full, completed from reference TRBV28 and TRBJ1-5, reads DVKVTQSSRYLVKRTGEKVFLECVQDMDHENMFWYRQDPGLGLRLIYFSYDVKMKEKGDIPEGYSVSREKKERFSLILESASTNQTSMYLCASSPMRGLSSNQPQHFGDGTRLSIL.

As DNA, the CDR3 is TGCGCCAGCAGCCAAGATTCGGGCAGGCGGGGTGTGGGCGTTGAAAAACTGTTTTTT. The encoded protein is CASSQDSGRRGVGVEKLFF. The rearrangement joins TRBV4-1 to TRBJ1-4; D not certain. The V end was cut by 0 bases, the J end by 7 bases, with 24 bases between. There are 19 residues in the CDR3. Germline CDR1 reads MGHRA; CDR2 reads YSYEKL.

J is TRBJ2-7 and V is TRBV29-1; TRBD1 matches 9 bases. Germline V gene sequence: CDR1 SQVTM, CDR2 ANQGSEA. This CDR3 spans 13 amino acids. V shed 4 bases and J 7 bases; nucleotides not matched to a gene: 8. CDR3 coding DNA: TGCAGCGTTGCGGAGGGACAGGGAGGGGAGCAGTACTTC. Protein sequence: CSVAEGQGGEQYF.

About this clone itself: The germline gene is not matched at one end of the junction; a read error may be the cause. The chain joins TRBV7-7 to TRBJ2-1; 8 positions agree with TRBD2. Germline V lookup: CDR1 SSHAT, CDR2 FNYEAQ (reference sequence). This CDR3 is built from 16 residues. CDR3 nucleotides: TGTGCTAGCAGCTTAAGAGGTGCGGGGGGAGATCATGAGCAGTTCTTC. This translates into CASSLRGAGGDHEQFF.

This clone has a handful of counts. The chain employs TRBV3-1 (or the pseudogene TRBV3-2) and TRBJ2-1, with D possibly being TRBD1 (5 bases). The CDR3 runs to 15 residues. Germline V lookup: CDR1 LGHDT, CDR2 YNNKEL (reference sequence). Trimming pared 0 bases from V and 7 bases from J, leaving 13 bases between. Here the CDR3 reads CASSQEGAEFNEQFF. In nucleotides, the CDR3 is TGTGCCAGCAGCCAAGAAGGGGCTGAATTTAATGAGCAGTTCTTC.

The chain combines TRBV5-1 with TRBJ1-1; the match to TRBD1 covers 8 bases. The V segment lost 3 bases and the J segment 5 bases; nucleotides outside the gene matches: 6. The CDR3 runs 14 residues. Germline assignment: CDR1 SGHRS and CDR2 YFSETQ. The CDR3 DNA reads TGCGCCAGCAGCTCGACAGGGGTTGGAACTGAAGCTTTCTTT. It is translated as CASSSTGVGTEAFF. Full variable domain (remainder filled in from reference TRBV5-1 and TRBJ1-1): KAGVTQTPRYLIKTRGQQVTLSCSPISGHRSVSWYQQTPGQGLQFLFEYFSETQRNKGNFPGRFSGRQFSNSRSEMNVSTLELGDSALYLCASSSTGVGTEAFFGQGTRLTVV.

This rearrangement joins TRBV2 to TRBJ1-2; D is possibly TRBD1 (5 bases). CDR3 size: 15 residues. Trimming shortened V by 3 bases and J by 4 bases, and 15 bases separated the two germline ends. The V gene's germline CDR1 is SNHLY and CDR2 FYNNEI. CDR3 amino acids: CASSEVGGESYGYTF. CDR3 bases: TGTGCCAGCAGTGAGGTGGGGGGGGAGAGCTATGGCTACACCTTC.

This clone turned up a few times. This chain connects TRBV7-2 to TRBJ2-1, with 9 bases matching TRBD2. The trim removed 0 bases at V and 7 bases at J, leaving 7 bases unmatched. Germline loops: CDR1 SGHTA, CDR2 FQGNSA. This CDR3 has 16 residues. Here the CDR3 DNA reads TGTGCCAGCAGCTTAGCTTATAGCGGGGGACGGAATGAGCAGTTCTTC. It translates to CASSLAYSGGRNEQFF. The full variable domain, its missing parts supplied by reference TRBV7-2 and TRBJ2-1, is GAGVSQSPSNKVTEKGKDVELRCDPISGHTALYWYRQSLGQGLEFLIYFQGNSAPDKSGLPSDRFSAERTGGSVSTLTIQRTQQEDSAVYLCASSLAYSGGRNEQFFGPGTRLTVL.

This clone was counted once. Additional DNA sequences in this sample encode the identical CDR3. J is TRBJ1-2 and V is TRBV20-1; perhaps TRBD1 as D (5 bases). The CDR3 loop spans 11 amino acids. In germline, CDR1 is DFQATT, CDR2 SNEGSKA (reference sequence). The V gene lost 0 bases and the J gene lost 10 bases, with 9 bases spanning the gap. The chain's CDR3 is CSARDGGTYTF. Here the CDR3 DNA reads TGCAGTGCTAGAGATGGGGGGACCTACACCTTC.

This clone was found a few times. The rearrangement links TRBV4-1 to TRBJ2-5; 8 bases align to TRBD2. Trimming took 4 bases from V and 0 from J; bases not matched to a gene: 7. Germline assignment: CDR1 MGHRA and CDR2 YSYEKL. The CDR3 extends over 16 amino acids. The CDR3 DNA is TGCGCCAGCAGCCCCCAGGGAGCGGGGGACCAAGAGACCCAGTACTTC. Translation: CASSPQGAGDQETQYF.

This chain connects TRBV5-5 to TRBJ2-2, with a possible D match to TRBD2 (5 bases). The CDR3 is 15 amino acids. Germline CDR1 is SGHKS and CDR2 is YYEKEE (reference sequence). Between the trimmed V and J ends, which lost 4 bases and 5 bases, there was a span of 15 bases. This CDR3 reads CASSVGLLGTGELFF. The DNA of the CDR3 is TGTGCCAGCAGCGTCGGACTCTTGGGGACCGGGGAGCTGTTTTTT. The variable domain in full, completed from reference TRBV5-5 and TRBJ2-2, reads DAGVTQSPTHLIKTRGQQVTLRCSPISGHKSVSWYQQVLGQGPQFIFQYYEKEERGRGNFPDRFSARQFPNYSSELNVNALLLGDSALYLCASSVGLLGTGELFFGEGSRLTVL.

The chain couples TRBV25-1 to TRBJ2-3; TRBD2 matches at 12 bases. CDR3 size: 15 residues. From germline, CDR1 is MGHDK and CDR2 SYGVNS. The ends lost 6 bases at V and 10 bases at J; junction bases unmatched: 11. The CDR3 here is CASSLRTSGAQSQYF. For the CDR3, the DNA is TGTGCCAGCAGCCTCAGGACTAGCGGGGCCCAGTCGCAGTATTTT. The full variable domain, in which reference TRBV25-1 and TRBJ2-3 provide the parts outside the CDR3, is EADIYQTPRYLVIGTGKKITLECSQTMGHDKMYWYQQDPGMELHLIHYSYGVNSTEKGDLSSESTVSRIRTEHFPLTLESARPSHTSQYLCASSLRTSGAQSQYFGPGTRLTVL.

CDR3 residues: CASSPGGANQPQHF. In DNA form, the CDR3 reads TGTGCCAGCTCACCAGGGGGGGCTAACCAGCCCCAGCATTTT. This chain links TRBV18 with TRBJ1-5, with a possible D match to TRBD1 (6 bases). The CDR3 is made up of 14 amino acids. In germline, CDR1 is KGHSH, CDR2 LQKENI. Trimming took 2 bases from V and 7 from J, leaving 12 bases between them. Filled out from reference TRBV18 and TRBJ1-5, the complete variable domain reads NAGVMQNPRHLVRRRGQEARLRCSPMKGHSHVYWYRQLPEEGLKFMVYLQKENIIDESGMPKERFSAEFPKEGPSILRIQQVVRGDSAAYFCASSPGGANQPQHFGDGTRLSIL.

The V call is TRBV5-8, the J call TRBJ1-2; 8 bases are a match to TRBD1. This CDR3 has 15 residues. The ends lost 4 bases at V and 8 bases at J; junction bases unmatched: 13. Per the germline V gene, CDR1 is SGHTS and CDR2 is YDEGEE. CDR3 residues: CASSPTRTGFGGYTF. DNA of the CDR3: TGTGCCAGCAGCCCCACAAGGACAGGGTTCGGGGGCTACACCTTC.

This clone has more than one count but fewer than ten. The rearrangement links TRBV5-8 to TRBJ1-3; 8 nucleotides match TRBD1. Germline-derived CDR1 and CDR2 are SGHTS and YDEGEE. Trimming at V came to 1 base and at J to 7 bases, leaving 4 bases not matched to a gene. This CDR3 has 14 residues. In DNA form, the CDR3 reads TGTGCCAGCAGCTTGCAGGGGGCTCCGAACACCATATATTTT. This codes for CASSLQGAPNTIYF. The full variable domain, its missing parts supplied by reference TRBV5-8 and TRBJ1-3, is EAGVTQSPTHLIKTRGQQATLRCSPISGHTSVYWYQQALGLGLQFLLWYDEGEERNRGNFPPRFSGRQFPNYSSELNVNALELEDSALYLCASSLQGAPNTIYFGEGSWLTVV.

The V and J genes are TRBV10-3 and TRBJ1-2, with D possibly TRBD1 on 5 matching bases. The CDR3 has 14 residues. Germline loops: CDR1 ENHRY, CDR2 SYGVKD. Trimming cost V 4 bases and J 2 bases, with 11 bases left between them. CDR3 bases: TGTGCCATCAGTGGAACAGGCTCAAACTATGGCTACACCTTC. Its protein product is CAISGTGSNYGYTF.

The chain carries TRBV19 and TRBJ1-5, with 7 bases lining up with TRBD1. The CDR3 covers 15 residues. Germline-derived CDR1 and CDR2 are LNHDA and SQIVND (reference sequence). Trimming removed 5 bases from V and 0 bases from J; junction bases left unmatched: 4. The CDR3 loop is CASSPWDSSNQPQHF. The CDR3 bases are TGTGCCAGTAGTCCATGGGACAGTAGCAATCAGCCCCAGCATTTT.

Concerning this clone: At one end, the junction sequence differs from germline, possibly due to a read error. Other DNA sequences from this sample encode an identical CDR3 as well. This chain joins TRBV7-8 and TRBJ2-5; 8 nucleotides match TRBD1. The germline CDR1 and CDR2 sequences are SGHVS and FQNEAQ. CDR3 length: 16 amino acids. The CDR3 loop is CASSSEPGGRTETQYF. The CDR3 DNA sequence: TGTGCCAGCAGCTCCGAACCAGGGGGCAGAACGGAGACTCAGTACTTC.

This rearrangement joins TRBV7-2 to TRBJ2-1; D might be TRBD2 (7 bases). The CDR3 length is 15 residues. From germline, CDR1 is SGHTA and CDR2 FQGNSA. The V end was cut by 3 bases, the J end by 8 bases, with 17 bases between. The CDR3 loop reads CASSLEWGGGYEQFF. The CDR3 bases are TGTGCCAGCAGCTTGGAGTGGGGGGGCGGATATGAGCAGTTCTTC.

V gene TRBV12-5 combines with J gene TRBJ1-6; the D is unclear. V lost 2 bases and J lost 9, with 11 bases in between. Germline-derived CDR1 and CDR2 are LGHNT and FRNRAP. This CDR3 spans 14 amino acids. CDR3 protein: CASGLTVPSSPLHF. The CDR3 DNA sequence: TGTGCTAGTGGTTTGACAGTCCCGAGTTCACCCCTCCACTTT.

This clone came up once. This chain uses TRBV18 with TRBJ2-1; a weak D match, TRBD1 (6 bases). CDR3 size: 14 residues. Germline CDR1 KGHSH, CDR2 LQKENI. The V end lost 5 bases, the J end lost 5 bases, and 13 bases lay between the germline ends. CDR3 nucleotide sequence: TGTGCCAGCTCAAAAGGGACAAATGACAATGAGCAGTTCTTC. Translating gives CASSKGTNDNEQFF. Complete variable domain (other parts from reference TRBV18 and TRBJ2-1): NAGVMQNPRHLVRRRGQEARLRCSPMKGHSHVYWYRQLPEEGLKFMVYLQKENIIDESGMPKERFSAEFPKEGPSILRIQQVVRGDSAAYFCASSKGTNDNEQFFGPGTRLTVL.

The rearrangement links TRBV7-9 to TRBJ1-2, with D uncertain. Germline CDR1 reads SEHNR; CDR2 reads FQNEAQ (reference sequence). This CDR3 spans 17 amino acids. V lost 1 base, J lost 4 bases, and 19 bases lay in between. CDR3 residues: CASSLVLGEAPAYGYTF. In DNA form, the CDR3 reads TGTGCCAGCAGCTTAGTACTCGGGGAGGCGCCCGCCTATGGCTACACCTTC.

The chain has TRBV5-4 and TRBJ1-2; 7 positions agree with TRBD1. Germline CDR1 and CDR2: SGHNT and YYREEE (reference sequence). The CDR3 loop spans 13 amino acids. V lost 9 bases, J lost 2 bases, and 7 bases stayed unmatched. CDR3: CATLIQGNYGYTF. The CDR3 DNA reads TGTGCCACACTAATACAGGGGAACTATGGCTACACCTTC.

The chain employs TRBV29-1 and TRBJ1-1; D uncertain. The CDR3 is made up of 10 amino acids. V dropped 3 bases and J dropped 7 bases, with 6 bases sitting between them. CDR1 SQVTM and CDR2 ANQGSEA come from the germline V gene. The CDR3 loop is CSVEQNEAFF. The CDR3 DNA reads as TGCAGCGTTGAGCAGAATGAAGCTTTCTTT. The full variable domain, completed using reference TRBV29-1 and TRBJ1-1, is SAVISQKPSRDICQRGTSLTIQCQVDSQVTMMFWYRQQPGQSLTLIATANQGSEATYESGFVIDKFPISRPNLTFSTLTVSNMSPEDSSIYLCSVEQNEAFFGQGTRLTVV.

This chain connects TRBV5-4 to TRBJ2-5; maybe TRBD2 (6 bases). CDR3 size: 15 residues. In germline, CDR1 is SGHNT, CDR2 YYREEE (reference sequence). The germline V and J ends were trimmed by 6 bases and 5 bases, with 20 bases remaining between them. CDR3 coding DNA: TGTGCCAGCACCCTTTCCGGGGGTGAGGTGGAGACCCAGTACTTC. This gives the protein CASTLSGGEVETQYF. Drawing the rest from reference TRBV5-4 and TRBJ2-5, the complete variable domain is ETGVTQSPTHLIKTRGQQVTLRCSSQSGHNTVSWYQQALGQGPQFIFQYYREEENGRGNFPPRFSGLQFPNYSSELNVNALELDDSALYLCASTLSGGEVETQYFGPGTRLLVL.